The present T cell receptor (beta chain) was sequenced within a study of a mutant IDH1 vaccine in newly diagnosed glioma. Across the study: Patients, over weeks 1, 3, 5, 7, 11, 15, 19 and 23, received a total of eight vaccinations. Once 4-6 weeks had passed after radiotherapy alone, vaccination started, or it started with temozolomide cycles. Most had both radiotherapy and temozolomide beforehand; others had only one.

Losses at the gene ends were 1 base for V and 7 bases for J; bases not matched to a gene: 1. The germline V gene has CDR1 SGDLS and CDR2 YYNGEE. This CDR3 spans 14 amino acids. Time point specified: week 11, during vaccination. Topical imiquimod was applied with each vaccine dose, which held 300 ug of mutant IDH1 20-mer peptide. Clones were sequenced by immunoSEQ multiplex PCR, and TCRdb holds only the in-frame ones, with some missing. The table has tens of thousands of clones, less than 80% seen once. Note on this clone: Its antigen is as yet unknown.

The source of this sequence is a man aged 35-49 years with glioma. The chain has TRBV9 and TRBJ2-1; 11 bases map to TRBD2. Material: PBMCs, obtained from a glioma patient whose treatment included an IDH1 peptide vaccine. The CDR3, as DNA: TGTGCCAGCAGCGTAACTAGCGGGAGTAATGAGCAGTTCTTC. It encodes CASSVTSGSNEQFF.